Given below is one T cell receptor beta chain in context. This entry belongs to a study of blood T cell repertoires in COVID-19. About the research overall: Some COVID-19 samples were acute and others convalescent; all came from the United States, Italy and Spain.

Profiling relied on immunoSEQ multiplex PCR, and the TCRdb table lists in-frame clones only, not all of them. The table includes roughly 340,000 clones, roughly 90% detected once. Looked up from germline, CDR1 is MNHEY and CDR2 is SMNVEV (reference sequence). This CDR3 region has 13 residues. Trimming shortened V by 10 bases and J by 4 bases, and 11 bases separated the two germline ends. This TCR derives from a woman in her seventies with COVID-19, enrolled during active disease. The chain carries TRBV27 and TRBJ1-6; D possibly corresponds to TRBD1 (6 bases). The sequenced sample consisted of peripheral blood. CDR3 nucleotide sequence: TGTGCCACCGCCGGACAGTATAATTCACCCCTCCACTTT. This gives the protein CATAGQYNSPLHF.